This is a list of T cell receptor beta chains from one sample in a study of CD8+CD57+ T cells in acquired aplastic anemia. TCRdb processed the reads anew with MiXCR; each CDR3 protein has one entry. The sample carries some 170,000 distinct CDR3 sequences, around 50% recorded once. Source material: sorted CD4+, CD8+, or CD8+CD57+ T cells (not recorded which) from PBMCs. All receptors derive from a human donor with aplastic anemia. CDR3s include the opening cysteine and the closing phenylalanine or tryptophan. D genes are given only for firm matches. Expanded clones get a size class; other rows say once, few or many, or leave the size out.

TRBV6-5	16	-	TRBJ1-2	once	TGTGCCAGCAGTTACTCGAGCGCTCTAATGAACTATGGCTACACCTTC	CASSYSSALMNYGYTF
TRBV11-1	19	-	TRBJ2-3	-	TGTGCCAGCAGCTTATCCCGCCAGGGCCCTACCTCTTGGACAGATACGCAGTATTTT	CASSLSRQGPTSWTDTQYF
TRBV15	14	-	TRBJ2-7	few	TGTGCCACCAGCAGTGACCGGACCTCCTACGAGCAGTACTTC	CATSSDRTSYEQYF
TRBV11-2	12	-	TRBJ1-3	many	TGTGCCAGCAGCTTCGACCTAAACACCATATATTTT	CASSFDLNTIYF
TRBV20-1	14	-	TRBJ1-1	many	TGCAGTGCTAGTTTTGACAGCCCGAACACTGAAGCTTTCTTT	CSASFDSPNTEAFF
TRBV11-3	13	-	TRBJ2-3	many	TGTGCCAGCAGCTTAAGGCGAGGGGATACGCAGTATTTT	CASSLRRGDTQYF
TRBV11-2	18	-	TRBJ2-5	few	TGTGCCAGCAGCCCCTCCGTCAAGGGAGACATTAGGAGAGGGACCCAGTACTTC	CASSPSVKGDIRRGTQYF
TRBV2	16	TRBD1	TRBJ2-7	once	TGTGCCAAAGATAGGGGACAGGGGGAATCTCACTACGAGCAGTACTTC	CAKDRGQGESHYEQYF
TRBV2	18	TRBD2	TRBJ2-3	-	TGTGCCAGCAGTGGTGGTATAACAGGACTAGCGGGAGCCTATACGCAGTATTTT	CASSGGITGLAGAYTQYF
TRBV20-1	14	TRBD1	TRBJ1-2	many	TGCAGTGCTAGAGATCCGAGGACAGGGGCTGGCTACACCTTC	CSARDPRTGAGYTF
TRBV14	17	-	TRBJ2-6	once	TGTGCCAGCAGCCATCTAGCAGGGAGCTCTGGGGCCAACGTCCTGACTTTC	CASSHLAGSSGANVLTF
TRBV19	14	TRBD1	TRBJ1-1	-	TGTGCCAGTACCGTGGGACAGCGGAACACTGAAGCTTTCTTT	CASTVGQRNTEAFF
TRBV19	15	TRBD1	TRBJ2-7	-	TGTGCCAGTAGTAGAGGGACAGGGAGCCCCTACGAGCAGTACTTC	CASSRGTGSPYEQYF
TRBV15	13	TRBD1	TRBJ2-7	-	TGTGCCACCAGCAGAGCACAGGGGTTCAAGCAGTACTTC	CATSRAQGFKQYF
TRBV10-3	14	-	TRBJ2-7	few	TGTGCCATCAGTGAGTCATCCAACTCCTACGAGCAGTACTTC	CAISESSNSYEQYF
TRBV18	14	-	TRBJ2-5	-	TGTGCCAGCTCACCATCTGATTACCAAGAGACCCAGTACTTC	CASSPSDYQETQYF
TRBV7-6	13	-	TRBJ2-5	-	TGTGCCAGCAGCTTAGTAGCGCAAGAGACCCAGTACTTC	CASSLVAQETQYF
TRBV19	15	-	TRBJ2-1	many	TGTGCCAGTAGTATTCAGGGGGGCTCCTACAATGAGCAGTTCTTC	CASSIQGGSYNEQFF
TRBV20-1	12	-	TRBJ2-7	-	TGCAGTGCTAATCCGCTGGGGTACGAGCAGTACTTC	CSANPLGYEQYF
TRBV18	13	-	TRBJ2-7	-	TGTGCCAGCTCCAGACAGGACCCCTACGAGCAGTACTTC	CASSRQDPYEQYF
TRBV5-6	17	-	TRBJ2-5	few	TGTGCCCGCAGCTTGGCAAGTTTGGCAGGGGCTCGTCAGACCCAGTACTTC	CARSLASLAGARQTQYF
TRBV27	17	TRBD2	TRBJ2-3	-	TGTGCCAGCAGTTCCGGGGGGGGCTTACCTAGCACAGATACGCAGTATTTT	CASSSGGGLPSTDTQYF
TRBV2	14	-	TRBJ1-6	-	TGTGCCAGCAGCGCCTCGGCAGGGGATTCACCCCTCCACTTT	CASSASAGDSPLHF
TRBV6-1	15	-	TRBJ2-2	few	TGTGCCAGCAGCCCCCCGGGACGGAACACCGGGGAGCTGTTTTTT	CASSPPGRNTGELFF
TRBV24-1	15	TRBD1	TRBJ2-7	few	TGTGCCACCAGTGATCCGGGACAGAGTCCTTACGAGCAGTACTTC	CATSDPGQSPYEQYF
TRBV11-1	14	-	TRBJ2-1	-	TGTGCCAGCAGCTTAGCGGGGGCCGGGGATGAGCAGTTCTTC	CASSLAGAGDEQFF
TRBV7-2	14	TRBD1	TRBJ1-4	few	TGTGCCAGCAGCCCGGTCGGACAGGAGGAAAAACTGTTTTTT	CASSPVGQEEKLFF
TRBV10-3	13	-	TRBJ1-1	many	TGTGCCATCAGTGTAGGTATTGGGACTGAAGCTTTCTTT	CAISVGIGTEAFF
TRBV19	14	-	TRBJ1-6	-	TGTGCCAGTAGTCGACCGGGACGCGCTTCACCCCTCCACTTT	CASSRPGRASPLHF
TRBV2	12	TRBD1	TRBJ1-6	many	TGTGCCAGCGGGGACAGAACTTCACCCCTCCACTTT	CASGDRTSPLHF
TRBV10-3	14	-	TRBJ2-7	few	TGTGCCACCTCCGCCGGGACATTACAATACGAGCAGTACTTC	CATSAGTLQYEQYF
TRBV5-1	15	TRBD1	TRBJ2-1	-	TGCGCCAGCAGCTTGGCACAGGGGATGGTCAATGAGCAGTTCTTC	CASSLAQGMVNEQFF
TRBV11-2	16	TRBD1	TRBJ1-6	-	TGTGCCAGCAGCTTAAGCGACAGGGGGGTTAATTCACCCCTCCACTTT	CASSLSDRGVNSPLHF
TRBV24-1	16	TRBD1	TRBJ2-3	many	TGTGCCACCAGTGAAGGTGGGACAGGGTACACAGATACGCAGTATTTT	CATSEGGTGYTDTQYF
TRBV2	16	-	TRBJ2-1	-	TGTGCCAGCAGTGAAGCGGTGGGGGGCCCCTACAATGAGCAGTTCTTC	CASSEAVGGPYNEQFF
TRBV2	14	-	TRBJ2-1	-	TGTGCCAGCCGAAGGGCCTCCTCCTACAATGAGCAGTTCTTC	CASRRASSYNEQFF
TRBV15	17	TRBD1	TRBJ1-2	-	TGTGCCACCAGCAGCAGGGACAGGGGGCGCGGGAACTATGGCTACACCTTC	CATSSRDRGRGNYGYTF
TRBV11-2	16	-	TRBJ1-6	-	TGTGCCAGCAGCTTAGGCAGGGTGGCCACTAATTCACCCCTCCACTTT	CASSLGRVATNSPLHF
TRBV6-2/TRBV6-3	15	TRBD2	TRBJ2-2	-	TGTGCCAGCGGGGGACTAGCGGTCTACACCGGGGAGCTGTTTTTT	CASGGLAVYTGELFF
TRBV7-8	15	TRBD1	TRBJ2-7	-	TGTGCCAGCAGCTTAGCTGGGACAGGGGGCGAAGAGCAGTACTTC	CASSLAGTGGEEQYF
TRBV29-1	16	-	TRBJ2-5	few	TGCAGCGTTGTTAAGCGCGAGGTGGGAGGGGGAGAGGCCCAGTACTTC	CSVVKREVGGGEAQYF
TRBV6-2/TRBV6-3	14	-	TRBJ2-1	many	TGTGCCAGCAGTTACCCTCTCGTTAACAATGAGCAGTTCTTC	CASSYPLVNNEQFF
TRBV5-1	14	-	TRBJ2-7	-	TGCGCCAGCAGCTTGAAGCAGGTCTCCCTCGAGCAGTACTTC	CASSLKQVSLEQYF
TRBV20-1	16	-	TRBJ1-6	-	TGCAGTGCTAGAGAGCAAGGTTTCTCCTATAATTCACCCCTCCACTTT	CSAREQGFSYNSPLHF
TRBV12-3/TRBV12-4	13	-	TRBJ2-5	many	TGTGCCAGCAGTTTATGGGGGGTCGAGACCCAGTACTTC	CASSLWGVETQYF
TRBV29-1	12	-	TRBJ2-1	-	TGCAGCGTTGAGGTAGCATGGAATGAGCAGTTCTTC	CSVEVAWNEQFF
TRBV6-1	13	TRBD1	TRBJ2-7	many	TGTGCCAGCAGCCCGGGACAGGGGGGGGAGCAGTACTTC	CASSPGQGGEQYF
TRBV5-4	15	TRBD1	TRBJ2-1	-	TGCGCCAGCAGCTTGGACAGGGGGCCCTACAGTGAGCAGTTCTTC	CASSLDRGPYSEQFF
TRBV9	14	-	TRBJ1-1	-	TGTGCCAGCAGCGTAGCACCGATGGGGACTGAAGCTTTCTTT	CASSVAPMGTEAFF
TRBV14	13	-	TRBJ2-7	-	TGTGCCAGCAGCCAAGTGCCGGGCTACGAGCAGTACTTC	CASSQVPGYEQYF
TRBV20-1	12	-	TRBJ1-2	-	TGCAGTGCTAGGGTAGGGAACTATGGCTACACCTTC	CSARVGNYGYTF
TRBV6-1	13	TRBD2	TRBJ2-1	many	TGTGCCAGCAGTCTGGGGAGGGGCACTGAGCAGTTCTTC	CASSLGRGTEQFF
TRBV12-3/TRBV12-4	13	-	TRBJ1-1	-	TGTGCCAGCAGGCTCGGGACTGCGGCTGAAGCTTTCTTT	CASRLGTAAEAFF
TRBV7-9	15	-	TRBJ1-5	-	TGTGCCAGCAGCTCGCAGGGGAGTAGCAATCAGCCCCAGCATTTT	CASSSQGSSNQPQHF
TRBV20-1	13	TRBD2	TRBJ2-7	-	TGCAGTGCTAGCGGGACTAGCGACTACGAGCAGTACTTC	CSASGTSDYEQYF
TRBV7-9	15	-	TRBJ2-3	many	TGTGCCAGCAGCTTAGCAGGGGGGTCGCCAGATACGCAGTATTTT	CASSLAGGSPDTQYF
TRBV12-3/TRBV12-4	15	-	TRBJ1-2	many	TGTGCCAGCAGTTTACGGCGCTTAGCTAACTATGGCTACACCTTC	CASSLRRLANYGYTF
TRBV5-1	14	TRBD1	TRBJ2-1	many	TGCGCCAGCAGCTTGGCCGGGACAGGGAATGAGCAGTTCTTC	CASSLAGTGNEQFF